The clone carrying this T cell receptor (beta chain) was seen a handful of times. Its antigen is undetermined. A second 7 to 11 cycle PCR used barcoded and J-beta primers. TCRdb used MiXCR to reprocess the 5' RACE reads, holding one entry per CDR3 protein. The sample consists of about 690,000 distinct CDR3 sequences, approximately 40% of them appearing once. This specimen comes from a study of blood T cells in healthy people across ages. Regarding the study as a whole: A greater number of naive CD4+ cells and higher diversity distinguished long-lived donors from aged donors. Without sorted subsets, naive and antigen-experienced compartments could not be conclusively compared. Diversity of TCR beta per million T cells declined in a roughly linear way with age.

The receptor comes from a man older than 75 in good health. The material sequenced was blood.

CDR3 region: CANPEKTSGEETQYF. As DNA, the CDR3 is TGTGCCAACCCAGAAAAGACTAGCGGTGAAGAGACCCAGTACTTC. The chain is built from TRBV21-1 and TRBJ2-5; the tabulated D call, TRBD2, remains unverified against the DNA. TRBV21-1 has pseudogene status. The CDR3 totals 15 residues.